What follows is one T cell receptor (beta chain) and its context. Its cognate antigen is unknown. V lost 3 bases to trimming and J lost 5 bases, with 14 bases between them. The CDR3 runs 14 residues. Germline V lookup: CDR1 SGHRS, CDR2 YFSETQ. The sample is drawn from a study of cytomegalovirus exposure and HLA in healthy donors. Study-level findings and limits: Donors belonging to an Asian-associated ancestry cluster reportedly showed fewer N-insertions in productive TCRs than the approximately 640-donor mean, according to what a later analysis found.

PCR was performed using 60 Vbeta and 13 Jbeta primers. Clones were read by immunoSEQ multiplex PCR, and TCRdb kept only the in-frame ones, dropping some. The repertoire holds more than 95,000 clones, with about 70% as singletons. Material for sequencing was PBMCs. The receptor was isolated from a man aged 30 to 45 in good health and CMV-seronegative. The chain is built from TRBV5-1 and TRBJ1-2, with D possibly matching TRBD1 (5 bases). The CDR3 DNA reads TGCGCCAGCAGCTCGCGTACAGGTTCTTATGGCTACACCTTC. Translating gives CASSSRTGSYGYTF.